This entry lists 8 T cell receptor beta chains sequenced from one sample in a study of blood T cell repertoires in COVID-19. Generated by immunoSEQ multiplex PCR, the TCRdb table keeps only in-frame clones and is missing some. The sample has about 70,000 clones, 80% to 90% seen once. Input material: peripheral blood. The origin of the receptors is a man between 45 and 60 years old with acute or convalescent COVID-19.

The rearrangement uses TRBV12-5 and TRBJ2-2; 9 nucleotides match TRBD1. Losses at the gene ends were 1 base for V and 6 bases for J; bases not matched to a gene: 3. CDR1 LGHNT and CDR2 FRNRAP come from the germline V gene. The CDR3 is 15 residues long. CDR3 DNA: TGTGCTAGTGGTTTGGGACAGGGGGAGGCCGGGGAGCTGTTTTTT. Its translation: CASGLGQGEAGELFF.

This clone was found once. The V call is TRBV18, the J call TRBJ2-3; 8 bases agree with TRBD1. J was trimmed by 4 bases and V by 4 bases; bases with no gene match: 7. The length of the CDR3 is 15 residues. The germline V gene encodes CDR1 KGHSH and CDR2 LQKENI. CDR3 amino acids: CASSRGTGQADTQYF. CDR3 in DNA: TGTGCCAGCTCACGAGGGACAGGTCAGGCAGATACGCAGTATTTT.

In DNA, the CDR3 is TGTGCCAGCAGCTTCGGGACAGGGGACGCCGGGGAGCTGTTTTTT. Amino acids: CASSFGTGDAGELFF. The chain combines TRBV7-2 with TRBJ2-2; 10 bases align to TRBD1. There are 15 residues in the CDR3. Per the germline V gene, CDR1 is SGHTA and CDR2 is FQGNSA. J was trimmed by 6 bases and V by 3 bases; bases with no gene match: 4.

The chain employs TRBV12-3 or TRBV12-4 and TRBJ1-1; the D gene is possibly TRBD1 (6 bases). This CDR3 is built from 13 residues. V lost 8 bases, J lost 7 bases, and 17 bases lay in between. DNA for the CDR3: TGTGCCAGCGACGAAACGGGACACCATGAAGCTTTCTTT. Translation gives CASDETGHHEAFF.

The chain carries TRBV30 and TRBJ1-4; TRBD1 might be the D (6 bases). The CDR3 has 12 amino acids. V lost 3 bases to trimming and J lost 9 bases, with 11 bases between them. Per the germline V gene, CDR1 is GTSNPN and CDR2 is SVGIG (reference sequence). CDR3 DNA: TGTGCCTGGAGCCGGGACATCAAAAAACTGTTTTTT. Translated, it gives CAWSRDIKKLFF. The whole variable domain, remainder taken from reference TRBV30 and TRBJ1-4, is SQTIHQWPATLVQPVGSPLSLECTVEGTSNPNLYWYRQAAGRGLQLLFYSVGIGQISSEVPQNLSASRPQDRQFILSSKKLLLSDSGFYLCAWSRDIKKLFFGSGTQLSVL.

This chain's CDR3 is CASSVGHSSHQETQYF. The DNA for the CDR3 is TGTGCCAGCAGCGTAGGTCATAGTTCCCACCAAGAGACCCAGTACTTC. The J gene is TRBJ2-5, the V gene TRBV9; D call uncertain. The CDR3 runs to 16 residues. The V gene's germline CDR1 is SGDLS and CDR2 YYNGEE. Trimming pared 0 bases from V and 0 bases from J, leaving 12 bases between.

The chain couples TRBV5-1 to TRBJ1-4, with 11 bases aligning to TRBD1. Germline trimming cut 4 bases from V and 5 bases from J; bases unmatched to any gene: 1. The length of the CDR3 is 14 residues. CDR1 and CDR2 from the germline V gene are SGHRS and YFSETQ. The CDR3 DNA sequence: TGCGCCAGCAGCGGGACAGGGGGGAATGAAAAACTGTTTTTT. Amino acids: CASSGTGGNEKLFF.

CDR3 region: CASRSPGLGGLIFF. Here the CDR3 DNA reads TGTGCCAGCAGAAGCCCGGGACTAGGGGGGCTTATATTCTTC. V and J are TRBV6-5 and TRBJ2-1, with 8 bases aligning to TRBD2. Germline-derived CDR1 and CDR2 are MNHEY and SVGAGI. The CDR3 runs to 14 residues. Trimming cost V 6 bases and J 16 bases; bases outside gene matches: 17.